This TCR beta chain was captured in a study of regulatory T cells in long-lasting Graves disease. Trimming took off 4 bases at V and 6 bases at J, with 15 bases between the two ends. The germline CDR1 and CDR2 sequences are ENHRY and SYGVKD. The CDR3 is made up of 14 amino acids. Libraries of TCR beta came from iRepertoire HTBI primers plus Arm-PCR of CDR3 regions. MiXCR, run by TCRdb on the multiplex PCR reads, gives a single entry per CDR3 protein. The sample lists fewer than 600,000 distinct CDR3 sequences; about 22% were seen once. Time point: persistent/refractory GD, antithyroid drugs over 5 years with positive TRAb. PBMCs provided the RNA from which the TCR library was made.

The sequence was collected from a female donor with Graves disease. The specimen was peripheral blood mononuclear cells (PBMCs), collected when the disease was refractory, from a patient treated with antithyroid drugs. This chain links TRBV10-3 with TRBJ1-1, with D tentatively TRBD1 (6 bases). The CDR3 is CAISGGARAAEAFF. The CDR3 nucleotides are TGTGCCATCAGTGGGGGGGCGCGGGCGGCTGAAGCTTTCTTT.